The rows below give T cell receptor beta chains drawn from one sample of a study of shared clonotypes between healthy human individuals. The data were produced by immunoSEQ multiplex PCR, yet TCRdb's version contains in-frame clones alone and is incomplete. The sample lists 1,400,000 or so clones, approximately 98.5% seen once, with over 0.3% in the top ten. Material: naive CD4+ T cells sorted from blood. These receptors originate from a man younger than 45 in good health. The CDR3 runs from the conserved cysteine through the conserved F or W. The order of the fields is D gene, J gene, clone size, V gene, CDR3 protein, CDR3 DNA. D genes are given only for firm matches. The size of a clone is reported for some rows only, either as once, few or many, or as a class for expanded clones.

D gene: NA; J gene: TRBJ2-7; clone size: NA; V gene: TRBV27; CDR3 protein: CASSQGLAYEQYF; CDR3 DNA: TGTGCCAGCAGTCAGGGACTGGCCTACGAGCAGTACTTC
D gene: TRBD2; J gene: TRBJ2-5; clone size: NA; V gene: TRBV7-2; CDR3 protein: CASSTTSGETQYF; CDR3 DNA: TGTGCCAGCAGCACTACTAGCGGGGAGACCCAGTACTTC
D gene: TRBD1; J gene: TRBJ2-7; clone size: once; V gene: TRBV10-2; CDR3 protein: CASSVRDRDRLGSYEQYF; CDR3 DNA: TGCGCCAGCAGTGTTCGGGACAGAGACCGTCTGGGCTCCTACGAGCAGTACTTC
D gene: TRBD1; J gene: TRBJ2-1; clone size: NA; V gene: TRBV4-3; CDR3 protein: CASSQTAMDRVIHNEQFF; CDR3 DNA: TGCGCCAGCAGCCAGACGGCGATGGACAGGGTGATCCACAATGAGCAGTTCTTC
D gene: TRBD1; J gene: TRBJ2-7; clone size: NA; V gene: TRBV18; CDR3 protein: CASSTTWAGQGPTGKYF; CDR3 DNA: TGTGCCAGCTCGACCACTTGGGCGGGACAGGGACCAACCGGGAAGTACTTC
D gene: NA; J gene: TRBJ2-5; clone size: NA; V gene: TRBV28; CDR3 protein: CASSPGFEETQYF; CDR3 DNA: TGTGCCAGCAGCCCAGGGTTCGAAGAGACCCAGTACTTC
D gene: NA; J gene: TRBJ2-7; clone size: NA; V gene: TRBV6-1; CDR3 protein: CAAGYPGVYEQYF; CDR3 DNA: TGTGCCGCCGGTTACCCGGGAGTCTACGAGCAGTACTTC
D gene: NA; J gene: TRBJ2-3; clone size: NA; V gene: TRBV7-3; CDR3 protein: CASSPEPPRSQYF; CDR3 DNA: TGTGCCAGCAGCCCCGAACCCCCTCGCTCGCAGTATTTT
D gene: NA; J gene: TRBJ1-1; clone size: NA; V gene: TRBV5-1; CDR3 protein: CASSLGSRNTEAFF; CDR3 DNA: TGCGCCAGCAGCTTGGGTAGCAGGAACACTGAAGCTTTCTTT
D gene: NA; J gene: TRBJ2-4; clone size: NA; V gene: TRBV15; CDR3 protein: CATSREITGARWIQYF; CDR3 DNA: TGTGCCACCAGCAGAGAGATCACCGGGGCTCGGTGGATTCAGTACTTC
D gene: NA; J gene: TRBJ2-5; clone size: once; V gene: TRBV9; CDR3 protein: CASSVSFQETQYF; CDR3 DNA: TGTGCCAGCAGCGTTTCCTTCCAAGAGACCCAGTACTTC
D gene: NA; J gene: TRBJ2-6; clone size: NA; V gene: TRBV19; CDR3 protein: CASTNGGTGANVLTF; CDR3 DNA: TGTGCCAGTACCAATGGAGGAACTGGGGCCAACGTCCTGACTTTC
D gene: NA; J gene: TRBJ1-5; clone size: once; V gene: TRBV28; CDR3 protein: CASSLVHSNQPQHF; CDR3 DNA: TGTGCCAGCAGTTTGGTGCATAGCAATCAGCCCCAGCATTTT
D gene: NA; J gene: TRBJ2-3; clone size: NA; V gene: TRBV28; CDR3 protein: CASSLRLTDTQYF; CDR3 DNA: TGTGCCAGCAGTTTACGCCTTACAGATACGCAGTATTTT
D gene: NA; J gene: TRBJ2-1; clone size: once; V gene: TRBV29-1; CDR3 protein: CRGQNSYNEQFF; CDR3 DNA: TGCAGAGGCCAGAATTCCTACAATGAGCAGTTCTTC
D gene: NA; J gene: TRBJ2-1; clone size: NA; V gene: TRBV4-1; CDR3 protein: CASSQGTTNEQFF; CDR3 DNA: TGCGCCAGCAGCCAAGGGACAACCAATGAGCAGTTCTTC